This T cell receptor beta chain was captured by sequencing in a study of blood T cell repertoires in COVID-19. The overall study: Material from acute and convalescent COVID-19 was sourced from the United States, Italy and Spain. Sources were T cells, B-cell-depleted T cells, or PBMCs; the material itself was cDNA or gDNA.

Germline-derived CDR1 and CDR2 are MRHNA and SNTAGT. This CDR3 spans 14 amino acids. The V segment lost 6 bases and the J segment 6 bases; nucleotides outside the gene matches: 7. As processed by the authors: Cell counts per sample came from amplifying reference gene primers. The repertoire was sequenced with immunoSEQ multiplex PCR; TCRdb's copy has only in-frame clones and lacks some. D and trimming come from the DNA, and the V and J calls and clone size come from that table. The sample comprises tens of thousands of clones, 90% of which are singletons, and around 1.3% rests with the top ten. The sequencing input was peripheral blood. The receptor was isolated from a man in his sixties with acute or convalescent COVID-19. The rearrangement links TRBV6-4 to TRBJ2-1; 8 bases agree with TRBD1. The CDR3 region is CASSPTRGLNEQFF. The DNA for the CDR3 is TGTGCCAGCAGCCCTACCAGGGGGCTCAATGAGCAGTTCTTC.